Listed below are T cell receptor beta chains from one sample, sequenced in a study of cytomegalovirus exposure and HLA in healthy donors. The data were produced by immunoSEQ multiplex PCR, yet TCRdb's version contains in-frame clones alone and is incomplete. The sample lists around 57,000 clones; around 92% were seen once. The sample was PBMCs. The receptors here all came from a man aged 25-45 years in good health and CMV-seropositive. Each CDR3 is given with its conserved first and last residue. The order of the fields is CDR3 protein, CDR3 DNA, D gene, J gene, V gene, clone size. A D gene is named only where the DNA matches it firmly. Not every row has a clone size; where given, it reads once, few, many or a size class.

CDR3 protein: CASRPGPDNEQFF
CDR3 DNA: TGTGCCAGTAGACCAGGGCCGGACAATGAGCAGTTCTTC
D gene: -
J gene: TRBJ2-1
V gene: TRBV19
clone size: -

CDR3 protein: CASSPQTGGDEKLFF
CDR3 DNA: TGTGCCAGCTCACCACAGACAGGGGGGGATGAAAAACTGTTTTTT
D gene: TRBD1
J gene: TRBJ1-4
V gene: TRBV18
clone size: once

CDR3 protein: CSVRSGRGGATQYF
CDR3 DNA: TGCAGCGTCCGTAGCGGGAGGGGCGGGGCGACCCAGTACTTC
D gene: TRBD2
J gene: TRBJ2-5
V gene: TRBV29-1
clone size: -

CDR3 protein: CASSSGLASYEQYF
CDR3 DNA: TGTGCCAGCAGCTCCGGACTAGCCTCCTACGAGCAGTACTTC
D gene: TRBD2
J gene: TRBJ2-7
V gene: TRBV6-5
clone size: few

CDR3 protein: CASSYSPGQAEAFF
CDR3 DNA: TGTGCCAGCAGTTACTCGCCTGGACAGGCTGAAGCTTTCTTT
D gene: TRBD1
J gene: TRBJ1-1
V gene: TRBV6-5
clone size: -

CDR3 protein: CASSHPGGVSNQPQHF
CDR3 DNA: TGTGCCAGTAGTCACCCCGGAGGGGTAAGCAATCAGCCCCAGCATTTT
D gene: -
J gene: TRBJ1-5
V gene: TRBV19
clone size: -

CDR3 protein: CASTGTGGNQPQHF
CDR3 DNA: TGTGCCAGCACCGGGACAGGGGGCAATCAGCCCCAGCATTTT
D gene: TRBD1
J gene: TRBJ1-5
V gene: TRBV6-5
clone size: -

CDR3 protein: CASSLSGQGEKLFF
CDR3 DNA: TGTGCCAGCAGTCTATCGGGACAGGGTGAAAAACTGTTTTTT
D gene: TRBD1
J gene: TRBJ1-4
V gene: TRBV6-5
clone size: -

CDR3 protein: CATSRVRSVSYTF
CDR3 DNA: TGTGCCACCAGCAGAGTACGAAGCGTCTCCTACACCTTC
D gene: -
J gene: TRBJ1-2
V gene: TRBV15
clone size: -

CDR3 protein: CAWSPTGEKLFF
CDR3 DNA: TGTGCCTGGAGTCCCACGGGTGAAAAACTGTTTTTT
D gene: -
J gene: TRBJ1-4
V gene: TRBV30
clone size: -

CDR3 protein: CASSYRADRANEKLFF
CDR3 DNA: TGTGCCAGCAGTTACCGAGCGGACAGGGCGAATGAAAAACTGTTTTTT
D gene: TRBD1
J gene: TRBJ1-4
V gene: TRBV6-6
clone size: -

CDR3 protein: CASSSSTGTSDSNRADTQYF
CDR3 DNA: TGTGCCAGCAGCTCCTCCACCGGGACTAGCGATTCTAATAGGGCAGATACGCAGTATTTT
D gene: TRBD2
J gene: TRBJ2-3
V gene: TRBV28
clone size: -

CDR3 protein: CASSLYLADNTGELFF
CDR3 DNA: TGTGCCAGCAGCTTGTACCTAGCGGATAACACCGGGGAGCTGTTTTTT
D gene: TRBD2
J gene: TRBJ2-2
V gene: TRBV5-4
clone size: once

CDR3 protein: CSARPGGRNEAFF
CDR3 DNA: TGCAGCGCTCGACCAGGGGGCCGGAATGAAGCTTTCTTT
D gene: TRBD1
J gene: TRBJ1-1
V gene: TRBV29-1
clone size: -

CDR3 protein: CASSRGREDVNQYF
CDR3 DNA: TGTGCCAGTAGTCGAGGTCGGGAGGACGTGAACCAGTACTTC
D gene: TRBD2
J gene: TRBJ2-5
V gene: TRBV19
clone size: -

CDR3 protein: CASSQDLAGAGYTF
CDR3 DNA: TGCGCCAGCAGCCAAGATCTTGCAGGGGCTGGCTACACCTTC
D gene: -
J gene: TRBJ1-2
V gene: TRBV4-3
clone size: once

CDR3 protein: CSSSTTGGRGNEQFF
CDR3 DNA: TGTTCCAGCAGCACGACAGGGGGCAGGGGCAATGAGCAGTTCTTC
D gene: TRBD1
J gene: TRBJ2-1
V gene: TRBV7-9
clone size: -

CDR3 protein: CASSVAQGMGETQYF
CDR3 DNA: TGTGCCAGCAGCGTAGCGCAGGGAATGGGAGAGACCCAGTACTTC
D gene: -
J gene: TRBJ2-5
V gene: TRBV9
clone size: -

CDR3 protein: CASSYSSAGEQFF
CDR3 DNA: TGTGCCAGCAGCTACTCTAGCGCTGGTGAGCAGTTCTTC
D gene: -
J gene: TRBJ2-1
V gene: TRBV7-2
clone size: -

CDR3 protein: CASSTEGGGSYEQYF
CDR3 DNA: TGTGCCAGCAGTACCGAGGGCGGGGGCTCCTACGAGCAGTACTTC
D gene: TRBD2
J gene: TRBJ2-7
V gene: TRBV6-1
clone size: -

CDR3 protein: CASSPLTGGKANEKLFF
CDR3 DNA: TGTGCCAGCAGTCCGTTGACAGGCGGAAAGGCTAATGAAAAACTGTTTTTT
D gene: -
J gene: TRBJ1-4
V gene: TRBV27
clone size: -

CDR3 protein: CASSANAGRPNTEAFF
CDR3 DNA: TGTGCCAGCAGTGCCAACGCGGGACGGCCGAACACTGAAGCTTTCTTT
D gene: -
J gene: TRBJ1-1
V gene: TRBV6-4
clone size: -

CDR3 protein: CASSLYDRKEQYF
CDR3 DNA: TGTGCCAGCAGCTTATACGACAGAAAGGAGCAGTACTTC
D gene: -
J gene: TRBJ2-7
V gene: TRBV11-3
clone size: -

CDR3 protein: CASSSLQETQYF
CDR3 DNA: TGTGCCAGCAGTTCCCTCCAAGAGACCCAGTACTTC
D gene: -
J gene: TRBJ2-5
V gene: TRBV27
clone size: -

CDR3 protein: CASSPGTGGKGEKLFF
CDR3 DNA: TGTGCCAGCTCACCGGGAACAGGGGGAAAGGGTGAAAAACTGTTTTTT
D gene: TRBD1
J gene: TRBJ1-4
V gene: TRBV18
clone size: -

CDR3 protein: CASSLAGLADHILSYNEQFF
CDR3 DNA: TGTGCTAGCAGCTTAGCGGGACTAGCGGACCACATCCTCTCCTACAATGAGCAGTTCTTC
D gene: TRBD2
J gene: TRBJ2-1
V gene: TRBV7-7
clone size: -

CDR3 protein: CASSLGGGQPNTEAFF
CDR3 DNA: TGTGCCAGCAGCTTGGGTGGCGGACAACCGAACACTGAAGCTTTCTTT
D gene: -
J gene: TRBJ1-1
V gene: TRBV5-4
clone size: -

CDR3 protein: CASSFRVSSYEQYF
CDR3 DNA: TGTGCCAGCAGCTTCAGGGTTAGCTCCTACGAGCAGTACTTC
D gene: -
J gene: TRBJ2-7
V gene: TRBV7-8
clone size: -

CDR3 protein: CASSQGEKLFF
CDR3 DNA: TGTGCCAGCAGCCAGGGGGAAAAACTGTTTTTT
D gene: -
J gene: TRBJ1-4
V gene: TRBV6-6
clone size: -

CDR3 protein: CASSSGRFEQYF
CDR3 DNA: TGTGCCAGCAGTAGCGGGAGGTTCGAGCAGTACTTC
D gene: TRBD2
J gene: TRBJ2-7
V gene: TRBV7-2
clone size: few

CDR3 protein: CASSQDGAGPYEQYF
CDR3 DNA: TGTGCCAGCAGCCAAGATGGCGCGGGGCCCTACGAGCAGTACTTC
D gene: -
J gene: TRBJ2-7
V gene: TRBV4-2
clone size: once

CDR3 protein: CASSSKSGTSGGSSYNEQFF
CDR3 DNA: TGTGCCAGCAGTTCGAAATCCGGGACTAGCGGAGGGAGTTCCTACAATGAGCAGTTCTTC
D gene: TRBD2
J gene: TRBJ2-1
V gene: TRBV27
clone size: -

CDR3 protein: CASSKDSGRETQYF
CDR3 DNA: TGTGCCAGCAGCAAGGATAGCGGGAGGGAGACCCAGTACTTC
D gene: TRBD2
J gene: TRBJ2-5
V gene: TRBV4-2
clone size: -

CDR3 protein: CASSFFSGQGAGDTQYF
CDR3 DNA: TGTGCCAGCAGTTTTTTCTCCGGACAGGGGGCGGGTGATACGCAGTATTTT
D gene: TRBD1
J gene: TRBJ2-3
V gene: TRBV28
clone size: few

CDR3 protein: CASSPGLAFNEQFF
CDR3 DNA: TGTGCCAGCAGCCCGGGACTAGCTTTTAATGAGCAGTTCTTC
D gene: TRBD2
J gene: TRBJ2-1
V gene: TRBV11-2
clone size: -

CDR3 protein: CASSLFVQGGSYEQYF
CDR3 DNA: TGTGCCAGCAGCTTATTCGTCCAGGGGGGATCCTACGAGCAGTACTTC
D gene: -
J gene: TRBJ2-7
V gene: TRBV7-3
clone size: -

CDR3 protein: CASSFNSGELFF
CDR3 DNA: TGTGCCAGCAGCTTTAACAGCGGGGAGCTGTTTTTT
D gene: -
J gene: TRBJ2-2
V gene: TRBV7-9
clone size: -

CDR3 protein: CASSSLSGIGYNEQFF
CDR3 DNA: TGTGCCAGCAGTTCTCTTAGCGGGATCGGTTACAATGAGCAGTTCTTC
D gene: TRBD2
J gene: TRBJ2-1
V gene: TRBV28
clone size: once

CDR3 protein: CASSLTEYEQYF
CDR3 DNA: TGTGCCAGCAGCTTAACGGAGTACGAGCAGTACTTC
D gene: -
J gene: TRBJ2-7
V gene: TRBV7-9
clone size: once

CDR3 protein: CASRRRDRGTYEQYF
CDR3 DNA: TGTGCCAGCAGACGGCGGGACAGGGGGACCTACGAGCAGTACTTC
D gene: TRBD1
J gene: TRBJ2-7
V gene: TRBV6-5
clone size: few